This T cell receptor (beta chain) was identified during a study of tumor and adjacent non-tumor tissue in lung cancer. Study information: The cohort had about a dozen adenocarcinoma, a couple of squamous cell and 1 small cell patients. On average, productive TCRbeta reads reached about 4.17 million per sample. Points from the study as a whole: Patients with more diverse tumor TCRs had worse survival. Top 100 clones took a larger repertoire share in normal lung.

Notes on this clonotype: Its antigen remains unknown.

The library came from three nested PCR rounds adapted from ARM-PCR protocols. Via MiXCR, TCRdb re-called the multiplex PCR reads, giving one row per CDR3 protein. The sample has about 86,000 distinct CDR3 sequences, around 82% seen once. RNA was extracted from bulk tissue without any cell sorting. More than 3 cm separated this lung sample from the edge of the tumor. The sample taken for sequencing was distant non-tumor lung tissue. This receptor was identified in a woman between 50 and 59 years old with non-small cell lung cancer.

CDR3 sequence (DNA): TGCAGCGGGGGCAGAACCGGGGAGACCATGTACTTC. Translating gives CSGGRTGETMYF. The genes are TRBV29-1 and TRBJ2-5, with D perhaps being TRBD1 or TRBD2 (5 bases each). Germline V gives CDR1 SQVTM, CDR2 ANQGSEA. With 7 bases removed from V and 13 bases from J, the gap between germline ends came to 22 bases. The CDR3 sequence is 12 residues long.